The 15 T cell receptor beta chains below were found in one sample sequenced in a study of T-cell reconstitution after alpha-beta-depleted transplantation in children. Unique molecular identifiers were incorporated into the prepared TCRbeta library. In TCRdb, the PCR reads were re-called with MiXCR into one record per CDR3 protein. The sample includes about 480,000 distinct CDR3 sequences, around 12% of them seen just once. The sample in question was PBMCs from the stem cell graft donor, obtained from the stem cell graft. The receptors come from a human donor who donated a stem cell graft to a child with combined immunodeficiency.

This clonotype has only a few counts. This rearrangement joins TRBV6-2 or TRBV6-3 to TRBJ1-5; tentatively, D is TRBD1 (5 bases). Trimming removed 4 bases at V and 6 bases at J, with 13 bases between. CDR3 size: 14 residues. Germline V gives CDR1 MNHEY, CDR2 SVGEGT. The CDR3 protein is CASSFGQRGQPQHF. In DNA, the CDR3 is TGTGCCAGCAGTTTCGGACAACGGGGTCAGCCCCAGCATTTT.

This clonotype was seen a handful of times. This chain uses TRBV5-5 with TRBJ2-1; 8 bases fit TRBD2. J lost 12 bases, V lost 4 bases, and 3 bases had no gene match. The CDR3 length is 11 residues. In germline, CDR1 is SGHKS, CDR2 YYEKEE (reference sequence). CDR3 DNA sequence: TGTGCCAGCAGCCTAGGACTAGCGCAGTTCTTC. Its protein product is CASSLGLAQFF.

This clonotype was seen ten or more times. The chain uses TRBV5-6 and TRBJ2-2; unclear D gene. The CDR3 extends over 11 amino acids. Trimming took 4 bases from V and 6 from J, leaving 4 bases between them. Germline assignment: CDR1 SGHDT and CDR2 YYEEEE. This CDR3 reads CASSNPGELFF. The CDR3 DNA follows: TGTGCCAGCAGCAACCCCGGGGAGCTGTTTTTT.

In this sample, this clonotype turned up a few times. V is TRBV29-1 and J is TRBJ1-1; 11 positions agree with TRBD1. This CDR3 region has 17 residues. Per the germline V gene, CDR1 is SQVTM and CDR2 is ANQGSEA. V trimming: 6 bases; J trimming: 4 bases; junction bases outside the gene matches: 16. CDR3 protein: CSVGGWTGGRLSTEAFF. The CDR3 DNA sequence: TGCAGCGTGGGTGGTTGGACAGGGGGCCGGTTGAGCACTGAAGCTTTCTTT.

This clonotype was observed many times. This chain connects TRBV29-1 to TRBJ2-3, with 9 bases identical to TRBD1. The CDR3 consists of 13 residues. Germline assignment: CDR1 SQVTM and CDR2 ANQGSEA. Trimming removed 6 bases from V and 8 bases from J; junction bases left unmatched: 9. This chain's CDR3 is CSVRTGAKGTQYF. For the CDR3, the DNA is TGCAGCGTACGGACAGGGGCGAAGGGTACGCAGTATTTT.

The chain recombines TRBV18 with TRBJ2-7, with a tentative D call TRBD2 (6 bases). The CDR3 contains 15 residues. From germline, CDR1 is KGHSH and CDR2 LQKENI. The V and J ends lost 1 base and 2 bases respectively, with 12 bases between them. The CDR3 sequence: CASSPLGDSPYEQYF. The CDR3 nucleotides are TGTGCCAGCTCACCACTTGGGGACTCGCCCTACGAGCAGTACTTC.

This clonotype has more than one count but fewer than ten. The chain uses TRBV14 and TRBJ2-1, with D unresolved. CDR1 and CDR2 from the germline V gene are SGHDN and FVKESK. The V end lost 3 bases, the J end lost 2 bases, and 8 bases lay between the germline ends. The CDR3 spans 14 residues. The CDR3 region is CASSHHWAYNEQFF. CDR3 DNA sequence: TGTGCCAGCAGCCACCACTGGGCCTACAATGAGCAGTTCTTC.

This clonotype was seen only a few times. The chain employs TRBV12-3 or TRBV12-4 and TRBJ2-1; the D gene is possibly TRBD2 (5 bases). CDR3 size: 12 residues. The germline V and J ends were trimmed by 5 bases and 12 bases, with 14 bases remaining between them. The CDR3 loop reads CASSPEGGVQFF. CDR3 nucleotide sequence: TGTGCCAGCAGTCCCGAGGGTGGTGTGCAGTTCTTC.

This clonotype was counted many times. The genes are TRBV6-5 and TRBJ2-2, with D possibly being TRBD2 (7 bases). The V gene's germline CDR1 is MNHEY and CDR2 SVGAGI. The CDR3 runs 16 residues. V was trimmed by 6 bases and J by 7 bases, leaving 21 bases between them. CDR3 DNA sequence: TGTGCCAGCAGCCGCTTAGGGGGGGCCATCGGCGGGGAGCTGTTTTTT. Translated, it gives CASSRLGGAIGGELFF.

This clonotype was found many times. The V call is TRBV28, the J call TRBJ2-1; D unresolved. CDR3 length equals 15 residues. Looked up from germline, CDR1 is MDHEN and CDR2 is SYDVKM. The V end lost 5 bases, the J end lost 5 bases, and 16 bases lay between the germline ends. DNA for the CDR3: TGTGCCAGCAGTGCCGATTGGGGTACAAACAATGAGCAGTTCTTC. Protein product: CASSADWGTNNEQFF.

This clonotype has a count of ten or more. This sequence joins TRBV20-1 and TRBJ2-7; unclear D gene. V was shortened by 0 bases and J by 2 bases, with 8 bases between the two germline ends. The germline V gene has CDR1 DFQATT and CDR2 SNEGSKA (reference sequence). The CDR3 contains 13 residues. In DNA, the CDR3 is TGCAGTGCTAGAGATGGTCTCACCTACGAGCAGTACTTC. Translating it yields CSARDGLTYEQYF.

This clonotype was detected a few times. The chain combines TRBV6-2 or TRBV6-3 with TRBJ2-6, with D perhaps matching TRBD1 (5 bases). Per germline, CDR1 MNHEY and CDR2 SVGEGT. The V gene lost 6 bases and the J gene lost 4 bases, with 13 bases spanning the gap. The CDR3 consists of 15 residues. CDR3 bases: TGTGCCAGCAGCGTCGCAGGGTCCGGGGCCAACGTCCTGACTTTC. It codes for CASSVAGSGANVLTF.

This clonotype was picked up a small number of times. The chain links TRBV20-1 to TRBJ2-3; D assignment may be TRBD1 or TRBD2 (5 bases each). Trimming cost V 3 bases and J 2 bases, with 15 bases left between them. CDR1 and CDR2 (germline): DFQATT, SNEGSKA (reference sequence). This CDR3 region has 15 residues. CDR3 residues: CSASPLGANTDTQYF. In DNA, the CDR3 is TGCAGTGCTAGCCCCCTCGGGGCTAACACAGATACGCAGTATTTT.

The table lists this clonotype with a few counts. The CDR3 nucleotides read TGCGCCAGCAGCTTGGAGTTAGCGGGAGGGTCTTTGGAGACCCAGTACTTC. Its translation: CASSLELAGGSLETQYF. J is TRBJ2-5 and V is TRBV5-1, with 11 positions matching TRBD2. The CDR3 length is 17 residues. CDR1 and CDR2 (germline): SGHRS, YFSETQ. The V segment lost 0 bases and the J segment 5 bases; nucleotides outside the gene matches: 9.

The chain recombines TRBV27 with TRBJ1-6; TRBD1 is a possible D gene (5 bases). The CDR3 runs to 11 residues. V was clipped by 5 bases and J by 12 bases, with 8 bases between them. Germline assignment: CDR1 MNHEY and CDR2 SMNVEV (reference sequence). As DNA, the CDR3 is TGTGCCAGCAGTCAGGGTGGACCCCTCCACTTT. The encoded protein is CASSQGGPLHF.